The T cell receptor (beta chain) described here comes from a study of T cells in Graves' hyperthyroidism and ophthalmopathy. Study-level results: Clonotypes that were expanded in thyroid above 0.001 mostly appeared in blood too.

This clonotype appeared many times. The antigen is unknown. V lost 6 bases to trimming and J lost 8 bases, with 16 bases between them. This CDR3 spans 14 amino acids. Per germline, CDR1 MNHEY and CDR2 SVGEGT. The diagnoses drew upon clinical symptoms, serum thyroxine and TRAb, thyroid ultrasound and orbital computed tomography. The CDR3 regions of TCR beta were amplified from RNA transcripts. The TCR CDR3 first-round RT-PCR relied on the HTBI primer set. Using its own MiXCR run on the multiplex PCR reads, TCRdb lists one record per CDR3 protein. The data show a few hundred thousand distinct CDR3 sequences, roughly an eighth seen once.

The gene calls are TRBV6-2 or TRBV6-3 and TRBJ2-2; D not certain. The specimen was blood. This receptor was obtained from a woman in her thirties or forties with Graves' ophthalmopathy. CDR3 region: CASRKSGPTGELFF. In nucleotides, the CDR3 is TGTGCCAGCAGAAAATCCGGACCCACAGGGGAGCTGTTTTTT.